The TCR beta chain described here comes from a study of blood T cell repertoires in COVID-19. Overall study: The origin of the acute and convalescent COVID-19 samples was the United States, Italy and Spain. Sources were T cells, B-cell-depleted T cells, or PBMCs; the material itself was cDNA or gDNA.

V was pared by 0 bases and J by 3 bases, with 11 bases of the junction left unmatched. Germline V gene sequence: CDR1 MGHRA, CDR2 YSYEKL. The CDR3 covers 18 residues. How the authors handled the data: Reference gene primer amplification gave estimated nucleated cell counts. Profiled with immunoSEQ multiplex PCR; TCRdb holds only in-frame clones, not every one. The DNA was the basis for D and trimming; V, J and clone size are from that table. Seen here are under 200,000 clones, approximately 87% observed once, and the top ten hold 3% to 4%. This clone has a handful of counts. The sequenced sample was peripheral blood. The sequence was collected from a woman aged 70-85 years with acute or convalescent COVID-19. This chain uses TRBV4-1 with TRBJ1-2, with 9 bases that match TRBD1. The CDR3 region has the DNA TGCGCCAGCAGCCAAGATCGACAGGGGGGGCTGATGGACTATGGCTACACCTTC. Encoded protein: CASSQDRQGGLMDYGYTF.